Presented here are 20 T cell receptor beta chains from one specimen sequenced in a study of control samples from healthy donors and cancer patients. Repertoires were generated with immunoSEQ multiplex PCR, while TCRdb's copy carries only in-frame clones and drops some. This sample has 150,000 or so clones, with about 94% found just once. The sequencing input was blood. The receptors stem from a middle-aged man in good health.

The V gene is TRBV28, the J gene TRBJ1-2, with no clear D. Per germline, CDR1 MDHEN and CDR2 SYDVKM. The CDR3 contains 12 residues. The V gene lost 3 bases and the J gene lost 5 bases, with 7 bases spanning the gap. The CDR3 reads CASSFGQYGYTF. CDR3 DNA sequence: TGTGCCAGCAGTTTTGGTCAGTATGGCTACACCTTC.

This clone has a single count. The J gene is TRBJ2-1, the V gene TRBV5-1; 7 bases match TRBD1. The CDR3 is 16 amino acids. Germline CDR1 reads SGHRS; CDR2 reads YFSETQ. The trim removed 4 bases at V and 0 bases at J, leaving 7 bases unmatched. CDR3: CASSPTTGSSYNEQFF. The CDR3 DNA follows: TGCGCCAGCAGCCCCACGACAGGGAGCTCCTACAATGAGCAGTTCTTC.

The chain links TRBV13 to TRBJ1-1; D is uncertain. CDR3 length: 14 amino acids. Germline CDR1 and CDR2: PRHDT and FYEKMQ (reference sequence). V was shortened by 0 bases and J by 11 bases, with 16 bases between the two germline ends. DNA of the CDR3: TGTGCCAGCAGCTTAGGAGACCTTCCCTCTAGTGCTTTCTTT. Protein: CASSLGDLPSSAFF.

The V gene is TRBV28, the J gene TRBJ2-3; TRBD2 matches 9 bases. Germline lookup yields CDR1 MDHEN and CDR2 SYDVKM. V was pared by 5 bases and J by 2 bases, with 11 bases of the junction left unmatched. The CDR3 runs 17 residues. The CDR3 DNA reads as TGTGCCAGCAGTGCCATCGGTCTAGCGGGATCCACAGATACGCAGTATTTT. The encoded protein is CASSAIGLAGSTDTQYF.

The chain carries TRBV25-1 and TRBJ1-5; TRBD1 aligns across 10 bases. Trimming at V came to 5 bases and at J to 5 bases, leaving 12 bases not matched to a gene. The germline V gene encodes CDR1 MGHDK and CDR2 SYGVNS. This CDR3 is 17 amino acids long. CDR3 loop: CASSPYAGTGVDQPQHF. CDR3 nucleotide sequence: TGTGCCAGCAGTCCCTACGCCGGGACAGGGGTGGATCAGCCCCAGCATTTT.

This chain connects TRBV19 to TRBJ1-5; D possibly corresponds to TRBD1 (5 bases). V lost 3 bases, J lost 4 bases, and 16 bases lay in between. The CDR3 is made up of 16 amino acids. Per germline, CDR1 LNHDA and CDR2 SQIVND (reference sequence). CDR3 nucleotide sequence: TGTGCCAGTAGTATGGGGGGGGGAAGAGGGAATCAGCCCCAGCATTTT. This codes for CASSMGGGRGNQPQHF.

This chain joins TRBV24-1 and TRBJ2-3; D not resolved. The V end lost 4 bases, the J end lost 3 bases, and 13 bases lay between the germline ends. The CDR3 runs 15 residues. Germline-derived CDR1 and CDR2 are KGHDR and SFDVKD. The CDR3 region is CATSDPELGTDTQYF. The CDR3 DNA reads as TGTGCCACCAGTGACCCGGAGCTGGGTACAGATACGCAGTATTTT.

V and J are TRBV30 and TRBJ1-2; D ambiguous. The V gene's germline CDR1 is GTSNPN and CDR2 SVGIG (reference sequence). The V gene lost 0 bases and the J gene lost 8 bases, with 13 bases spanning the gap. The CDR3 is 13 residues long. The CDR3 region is CAWSVQGFGGYTF. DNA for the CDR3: TGTGCCTGGAGTGTTCAAGGGTTCGGAGGCTACACCTTC.

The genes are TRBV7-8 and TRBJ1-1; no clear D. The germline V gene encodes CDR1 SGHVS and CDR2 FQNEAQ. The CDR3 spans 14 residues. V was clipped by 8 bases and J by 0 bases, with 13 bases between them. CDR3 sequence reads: CASLPDGLNTEAFF. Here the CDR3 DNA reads TGTGCCAGCCTCCCCGACGGACTGAACACTGAAGCTTTCTTT. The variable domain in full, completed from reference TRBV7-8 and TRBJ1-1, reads GAGVSQSPRYKVAKRGQDVALRCDPISGHVSLFWYQQALGQGPEFLTYFQNEAQLDKSGLPSDRFFAERPEGSVSTLKIQRTQQEDSAVYLCASLPDGLNTEAFFGQGTRLTVV.

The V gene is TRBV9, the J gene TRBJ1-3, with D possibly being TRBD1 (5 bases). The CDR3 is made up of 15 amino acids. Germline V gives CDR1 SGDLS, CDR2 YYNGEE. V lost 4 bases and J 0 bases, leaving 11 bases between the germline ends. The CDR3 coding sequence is TGTGCCAGCAGCTCGGGAGACAGCTCTGGAAACACCATATATTTT. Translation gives CASSSGDSSGNTIYF.

CDR3 DNA sequence: TGCAGTGCTATGGGAATAGATGGCTACACCTTC. Residues: CSAMGIDGYTF. The chain recombines TRBV20-1 with TRBJ1-2, with D unclear. Between the trimmed V and J ends, which lost 4 bases and 6 bases, there was a span of 9 bases. Per the germline V gene, CDR1 is DFQATT and CDR2 is SNEGSKA (reference sequence). The CDR3 is 11 residues long.

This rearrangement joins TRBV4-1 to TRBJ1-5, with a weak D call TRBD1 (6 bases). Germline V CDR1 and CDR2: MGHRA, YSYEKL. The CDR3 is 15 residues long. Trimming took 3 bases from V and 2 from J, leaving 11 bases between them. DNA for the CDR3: TGCGCCAGCAGCCAGGCCCCAGGGGGCAATCAGCCCCAGCATTTT. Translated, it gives CASSQAPGGNQPQHF.

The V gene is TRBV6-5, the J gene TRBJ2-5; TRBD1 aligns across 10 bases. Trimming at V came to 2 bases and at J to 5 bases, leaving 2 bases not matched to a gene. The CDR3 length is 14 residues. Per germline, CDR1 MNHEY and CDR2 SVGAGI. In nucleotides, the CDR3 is TGTGCCAGCAGTTACGACAGGGGGCGGGAGACCCAGTACTTC. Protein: CASSYDRGRETQYF.

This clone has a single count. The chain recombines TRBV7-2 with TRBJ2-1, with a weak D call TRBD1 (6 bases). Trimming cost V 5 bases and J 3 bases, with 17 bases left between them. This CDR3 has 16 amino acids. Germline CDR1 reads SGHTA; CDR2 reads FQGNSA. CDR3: CASSARGGLLYNEQFF. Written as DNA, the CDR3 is TGTGCCAGCAGCGCCAGGGGTGGGCTTCTCTACAATGAGCAGTTCTTC.

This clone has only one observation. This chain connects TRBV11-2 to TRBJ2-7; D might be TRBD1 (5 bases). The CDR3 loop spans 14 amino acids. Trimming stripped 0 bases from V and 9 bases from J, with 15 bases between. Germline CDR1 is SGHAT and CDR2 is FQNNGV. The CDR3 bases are TGTGCCAGCAGCTTAGAACAGGCCCGGTTGGGGCAGTACTTC. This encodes CASSLEQARLGQYF.

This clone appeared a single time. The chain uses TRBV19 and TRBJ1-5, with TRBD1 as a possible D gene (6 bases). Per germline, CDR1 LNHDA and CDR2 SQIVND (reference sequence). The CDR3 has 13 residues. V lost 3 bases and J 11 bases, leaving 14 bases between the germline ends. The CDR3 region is CASSITGQFSQHF. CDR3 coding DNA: TGTGCCAGTAGTATCACAGGGCAATTCTCCCAGCATTTT.

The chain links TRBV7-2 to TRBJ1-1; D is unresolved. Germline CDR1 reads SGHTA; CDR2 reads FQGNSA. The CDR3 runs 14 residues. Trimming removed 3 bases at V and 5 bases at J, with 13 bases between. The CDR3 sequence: CASSFSLSGTEAFF. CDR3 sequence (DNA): TGTGCCAGCAGCTTCTCCCTTTCTGGGACTGAAGCTTTCTTT.

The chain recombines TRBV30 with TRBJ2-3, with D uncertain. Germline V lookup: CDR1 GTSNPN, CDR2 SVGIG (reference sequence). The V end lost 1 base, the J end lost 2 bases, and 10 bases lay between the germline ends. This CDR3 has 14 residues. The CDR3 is CAWSEAPHTDTQYF. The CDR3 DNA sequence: TGTGCCTGGAGTGAAGCGCCGCACACAGATACGCAGTATTTT. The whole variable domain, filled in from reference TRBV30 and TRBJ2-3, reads SQTIHQWPATLVQPVGSPLSLECTVEGTSNPNLYWYRQAAGRGLQLLFYSVGIGQISSEVPQNLSASRPQDRQFILSSKKLLLSDSGFYLCAWSEAPHTDTQYFGPGTRLTVL.

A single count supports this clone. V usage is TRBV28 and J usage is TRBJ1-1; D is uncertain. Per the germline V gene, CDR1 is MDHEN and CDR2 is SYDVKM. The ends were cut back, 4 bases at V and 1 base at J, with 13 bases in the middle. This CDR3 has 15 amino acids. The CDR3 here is CASSWASGPNTEAFF. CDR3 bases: TGTGCCAGCAGTTGGGCCAGCGGCCCGAACACTGAAGCTTTCTTT.

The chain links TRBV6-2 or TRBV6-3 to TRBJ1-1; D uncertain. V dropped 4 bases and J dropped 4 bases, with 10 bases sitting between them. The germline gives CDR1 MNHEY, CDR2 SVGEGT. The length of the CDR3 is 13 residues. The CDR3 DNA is TGTGCCAGCAGTTCCGGGCCCTTCACTGAAGCTTTCTTT. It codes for CASSSGPFTEAFF.